This entry lists 2 T cell receptor beta chains sequenced from one sample in a study of patients and donors after allogeneic stem cell transplantation (dated by TCRdb to the early 2020s). Library preparation used RT-PCR. This sample was sequenced with a NextSeq 550. TCRdb trimmed public reads at Q25 via fastp, called clones via MiXCR and kept in-frame beta chains. When rows share a CDR3 protein, they turn into one entry using the most common DNA and genes. This sample gives 87,000 or so distinct CDR3 sequences in total; 4% to 5% of them show up just once. The ten top clones hold roughly 2.5% of the sample. The sample consisted of blood, either unsorted or a sorted T cell fraction (not recorded which). Receptors were obtained from a human donor who was either an allogeneic HSCT recipient or a stem cell or donor lymphocyte infusion donor (not recorded which). It is not recorded whose cells these are; they may come from a transplant donor.

This chain connects TRBV10-2 to TRBJ2-3; D may match TRBD1 or TRBD2 (5 bases each). V lost 2 bases and J lost 2, with 14 bases in between. Germline assignment: CDR1 WSHSY and CDR2 SAAADI. CDR3 size: 16 residues. CDR3 DNA: TGCGCCAGCAGTGAGGGACTGACGGGGACCACAGATACGCAGTATTTT. Translation: CASSEGLTGTTDTQYF.

This clonotype was observed many times. V usage is TRBV7-8 and J usage is TRBJ1-1; D unclear. The CDR3 spans 17 residues. V shed 1 base and J shed 5 bases, with 20 bases lying between them. Per the germline V gene, CDR1 is SGHVS and CDR2 is FQNEAQ. Here the CDR3 reads CASSLVSIGPDATEAFF. CDR3 sequence (DNA): TGTGCCAGCAGCTTAGTTTCCATAGGGCCGGACGCGACTGAAGCTTTCTTT. Using reference TRBV7-8 and TRBJ1-1 for the parts outside the CDR3, the full variable domain is GAGVSQSPRYKVAKRGQDVALRCDPISGHVSLFWYQQALGQGPEFLTYFQNEAQLDKSGLPSDRFFAERPEGSVSTLKIQRTQQEDSAVYLCASSLVSIGPDATEAFFGQGTRLTVV.